This T cell receptor beta chain is drawn from a study of cytomegalovirus exposure and HLA in healthy donors. Study-wide findings and caveats: Across donors, sequencing depth was assumed by presence/absence analyses to be roughly uniform. According to the study, roughly 160 TCR beta chains were cytomegalovirus-associated.

In regard to this clone: Its antigen remains unknown.

V was pared by 4 bases and J by 4 bases, with 16 bases between. This CDR3 comprises 15 residues. Germline CDR1 MRHNA, CDR2 SNTAGT. 13 Jbeta primers and 60 Vbeta primers were used for the PCR. Sequencing was performed with immunoSEQ multiplex PCR; in TCRdb, only in-frame clones are kept and a portion is missing. The repertoire consists of 150,000 to 200,000 clones, with 60% to 80% occurring once and the leading ten covering over 4%. The specimen was PBMCs. This clonotype originated in a male donor in good health and CMV-seronegative. The gene calls are TRBV6-4 and TRBJ1-2; D remains ambiguous. The CDR3 nucleotides read TGTGCCAGCAGTGCCTCACTTCGGACTCCCTATGGCTACACCTTC. Translated, it gives CASSASLRTPYGYTF.